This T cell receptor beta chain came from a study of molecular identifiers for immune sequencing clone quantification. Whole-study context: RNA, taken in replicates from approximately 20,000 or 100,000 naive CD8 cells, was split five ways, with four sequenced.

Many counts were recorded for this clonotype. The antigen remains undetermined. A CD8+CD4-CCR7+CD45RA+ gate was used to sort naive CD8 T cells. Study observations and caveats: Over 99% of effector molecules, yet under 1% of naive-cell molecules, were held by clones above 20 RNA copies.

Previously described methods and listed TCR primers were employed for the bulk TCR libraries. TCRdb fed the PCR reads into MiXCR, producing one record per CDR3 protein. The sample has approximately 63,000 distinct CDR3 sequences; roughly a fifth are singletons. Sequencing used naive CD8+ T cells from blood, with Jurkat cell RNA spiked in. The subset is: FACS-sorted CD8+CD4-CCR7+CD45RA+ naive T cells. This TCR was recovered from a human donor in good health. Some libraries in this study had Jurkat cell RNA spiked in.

CDR3 bases: TGTGCCAGCAGTTTACGCGGGGGGGGCACAGATACGCAGTATTTT. Translating it yields CASSLRGGGTDTQYF. The rearrangement links TRBV28 to TRBJ2-3; 9 positions match TRBD2. V lost 2 bases, J lost 1 base, and 1 base stayed unmatched. The CDR3 covers 15 residues. Germline V gene lookup returns CDR1 MDHEN and CDR2 SYDVKM.